One sample yielded the 26 T cell receptor beta chains listed below, sequenced in a study of T cells after yellow fever vaccination. TCRdb re-analysed the 5' RACE reads in MiXCR, keeping a single row per CDR3 protein. The top ten clones hold 15% to 20% of a sample with 360,000 or so distinct CDR3 sequences, approximately 10% of them seen once. The sequencing used PBMCs, collected on the day of the first yellow fever vaccination. The receptors shown here come from a man aged 18 to 30 who received the YFV17D yellow fever vaccine.

This clonotype was counted a few times. The chain has TRBV20-1 and TRBJ2-7, with D possibly being TRBD1 (5 bases). From germline, CDR1 is DFQATT and CDR2 SNEGSKA (reference sequence). V lost 1 base to trimming and J lost 5 bases, with 15 bases between them. The CDR3 length is 14 residues. The CDR3 region is CSARAPGQGNEQYV. For the CDR3, the DNA is TGCAGTGCTAGAGCTCCCGGTCAGGGAAACGAGCAGTACGTC.

The chain recombines TRBV4-1 with TRBJ2-2; D could derive from TRBD1 or TRBD2 (5 bases each). Germline CDR1 reads MGHRA; CDR2 reads YSYEKL. The CDR3 covers 18 residues. V dropped 1 base and J dropped 2 bases, with 17 bases sitting between them. DNA of the CDR3: TGCGCCAGCAGCCAAGGAGGGGTGGGGCAGGGTAACACCGGGGAGCTGTTTTTT. Residues: CASSQGGVGQGNTGELFF.

At least ten counts were recorded for this clonotype. CDR3 sequence (DNA): TGTGCCAGCAGCTATAAGGGACTAGCGGGGTCACCCTCCGATACGCAGTATTTT. Translated: CASSYKGLAGSPSDTQYF. This chain connects TRBV9 to TRBJ2-3; 13 nucleotides line up with TRBD2. Germline assignment: CDR1 SGDLS and CDR2 YYNGEE. CDR3 length: 18 amino acids. J lost 6 bases, V lost 4 bases, and 14 bases had no gene match.

About this clonotype: The junction and the germline gene differ at one end; a read error may be behind it. J is TRBJ2-1 and V is TRBV11-2; D possibly corresponds to TRBD1 (6 bases). Germline CDR1 reads SGHAT; CDR2 reads FQNNGV. The CDR3 spans 14 residues. The CDR3 reads CASTLDQGPNEQFF. In nucleotides, the CDR3 is TGTGCCAGCACCTTAGATCAGGGGCCAAATGAGCAGTTCTTC.

This clonotype was recorded many times. The chain joins TRBV20-1 to TRBJ2-2; TRBD2 is a possible D gene (5 bases). The CDR3 spans 12 residues. From germline, CDR1 is DFQATT and CDR2 SNEGSKA (reference sequence). V dropped 7 bases and J dropped 4 bases, with 10 bases sitting between them. The CDR3 nucleotides are TGCAGTGTCGCTAGCCCCACCGGGGAGCTGTTTTTT. It specifies CSVASPTGELFF.

This clonotype was seen more than once but under ten times. The chain is built from TRBV5-1 and TRBJ2-7, with TRBD2 matching 8 bases. The germline CDR1 and CDR2 sequences are SGHRS and YFSETQ. The ends lost 4 bases at V and 3 bases at J; junction bases unmatched: 9. The CDR3 is 15 residues long. The CDR3 loop is CASSQSGGSSYEQYF. Written as DNA, the CDR3 is TGCGCCAGCAGCCAAAGCGGGGGCTCGAGCTACGAGCAGTACTTC.

The sample holds a few counts of this clonotype. This sequence joins TRBV7-2 and TRBJ1-2; D is unclear. Trimming took 3 bases from V and 4 from J, leaving 6 bases between them. The CDR3 runs 12 residues. The germline gives CDR1 SGHTA, CDR2 FQGNSA. The CDR3 DNA follows: TGTGCCAGCAGCTTTTACGGCTATGGCTACACCTTC. As protein: CASSFYGYGYTF.

This clonotype was counted at least ten times. The chain couples TRBV19 to TRBJ2-6; possible D gene TRBD1, 6 bases. Trimming took 6 bases from V and 1 from J, leaving 10 bases between them. The CDR3 totals 15 residues. Germline assignment: CDR1 LNHDA and CDR2 SQIVND (reference sequence). The CDR3 nucleotides read TGTGCCAGTAGCAGCAGGGGTTCTGGGGCCAACGTCCTGACTTTC. Amino acids: CASSSRGSGANVLTF.

This clonotype was counted only a few times. The CDR3 sequence: CASTLRGATDTQYF. For the CDR3, the DNA is TGTGCCAGCACCCTGAGGGGGGCAACAGATACGCAGTATTTT. The V and J genes are TRBV12-3 or TRBV12-4 and TRBJ2-3; either TRBD1 or TRBD2 may fit D (6 bases each). V was cut by 7 bases and J by 3 bases, with 14 bases left in between. The CDR3 has 14 amino acids.

The chain has TRBV2 and TRBJ2-7; D is tentatively TRBD1 or TRBD2 (6 bases each). V shed 6 bases and J shed 2 bases, with 14 bases lying between them. CDR1 is SNHLY and CDR2 is FYNNEI in the germline V gene. The CDR3 length is 14 residues. CDR3 sequence (DNA): TGTGCCAGCAGGGGGGGCAGGGGTGCCTACGAGCAGTACGTC. As protein: CASRGGRGAYEQYV.

The V call is TRBV10-3, the J call TRBJ2-2; 8 bases are a match to TRBD1. CDR3 length: 13 residues. V was pared by 6 bases and J by 7 bases, with 4 bases of the junction left unmatched. Germline assignment: CDR1 ENHRY and CDR2 SYGVKD. The CDR3 coding sequence is TGTGCCATCAGGGACAGGGAGCACGGGGAGCTGTTTTTT. It codes for CAIRDREHGELFF.

V is TRBV28 and J is TRBJ2-5; TRBD1 aligns across 7 bases. CDR1 is MDHEN, CDR2 SYDVKM, per germline. The V and J ends lost 6 bases and 0 bases, in that order; junction bases with no gene match: 25. The CDR3 loop spans 21 amino acids. This chain's CDR3 is CASSVPIGGPSGTVYQETQYF. The CDR3 bases are TGTGCCAGCAGCGTCCCTATAGGGGGCCCCTCCGGGACAGTGTACCAAGAGACCCAGTACTTC.

To note about this clonotype: A read error may account for a junction end that differs from germline. J is TRBJ2-3 and V is TRBV20-1, with 9 bases aligning to TRBD2. The CDR3 runs 15 residues. Looked up from germline, CDR1 is DFQATT and CDR2 is SNEGSKA (reference sequence). CDR3 sequence (DNA): TGCAGTGCTAGAGTGCCTAGCGGGGTCGCAGATACGCCGTATTTT. This gives the protein CSARVPSGVADTPYF.

J is TRBJ1-6 and V is TRBV7-2; possibly TRBD1 for D (5 bases). The CDR3 contains 13 residues. With 2 bases removed from V and 9 bases from J, the gap between germline ends came to 8 bases. CDR1 and CDR2 from the germline V gene are SGHTA and FQGNSA. CDR3: CASSLSGGSPLHF. CDR3 bases: TGTGCCAGCAGCTTAAGCGGGGGTTCACCCCTCCACTTT.

This clonotype was recorded a few times. V usage is TRBV6-5 and J usage is TRBJ2-1, with 8 bases identical to TRBD2. The CDR3 is 18 amino acids. J was trimmed by 0 bases and V by 0 bases; bases with no gene match: 7. Germline loops: CDR1 MNHEY, CDR2 SVGAGI. CDR3 sequence reads: CASSYSTSDVSSYNEQFF. CDR3 bases: TGTGCCAGCAGTTACTCGACTAGCGACGTAAGCTCCTACAATGAGCAGTTCTTC.

This clonotype has a count of ten or more. This chain joins TRBV20-1 and TRBJ1-2, with D possibly TRBD1 on 5 matching bases. Germline V lookup: CDR1 DFQATT, CDR2 SNEGSKA (reference sequence). V was cut by 3 bases and J by 4 bases, with 12 bases left in between. This CDR3 has 13 amino acids. The CDR3 protein is CSASPGLGYGYTF. The CDR3 DNA reads as TGCAGTGCTAGCCCAGGGCTTGGCTATGGCTACACCTTC.

Only a few counts were recorded for this clonotype. The rearrangement joins TRBV7-8 to TRBJ1-2, with D tentatively TRBD1 (6 bases). The CDR3 runs 16 residues. Germline lookup yields CDR1 SGHVS and CDR2 FQNEAQ. Trimming took 1 base from V and 8 from J, leaving 20 bases between them. CDR3 sequence (DNA): TGTGCCAGCAGCTTAGAGGGTTCAGGACAGATAGTCGGCTACACCTTC. Its protein product is CASSLEGSGQIVGYTF.

This clonotype was observed a handful of times. The chain is built from TRBV29-1 and TRBJ2-4; 9 bases are a match to TRBD2. This CDR3 is 14 amino acids long. The junction had 9 bases not matched to a gene; V was cut back by 4 bases and J by 8 bases. Germline lookup yields CDR1 SQVTM and CDR2 ANQGSEA. The CDR3 region is CSVVASGAVDIQYF. CDR3 nucleotides: TGCAGCGTTGTAGCTAGCGGGGCGGTTGACATTCAGTACTTC.

This clonotype was picked up a small number of times. CDR3 protein: CSARSGISWYNEQFF. The CDR3 DNA is TGCAGTGCTAGGTCAGGAATCAGTTGGTACAATGAGCAGTTCTTC. This chain links TRBV20-1 with TRBJ2-1; no definite D call. Per the germline V gene, CDR1 is DFQATT and CDR2 is SNEGSKA (reference sequence). Trimming took 3 bases from V and 4 from J, leaving 16 bases between them. The CDR3 totals 15 residues.

This clonotype was detected many times. The chain carries TRBV5-1 and TRBJ1-6; tentatively, D is TRBD1 (6 bases). The germline gives CDR1 SGHRS, CDR2 YFSETQ. CDR3 length equals 13 residues. Trimming took off 4 bases at V and 6 bases at J, with 8 bases between the two ends. DNA for the CDR3: TGCGCCAGCAGCAACAGGGCTAATTCACCCCTCCACTTT. This codes for CASSNRANSPLHF.

In this sample, this clonotype turned up many times. The chain has TRBV5-1 and TRBJ1-1, with a possible D match to TRBD1 (5 bases). The CDR3 contains 13 residues. Trimming removed 0 bases at V and 8 bases at J, with 11 bases between. CDR1 is SGHRS, CDR2 YFSETQ, per germline. The CDR3 spells CASSLGTGGEAFF. In DNA form, the CDR3 reads TGCGCCAGCAGCTTGGGGACTGGGGGGGAAGCTTTCTTT.

This clonotype has just a few counts. This rearrangement joins TRBV24-1 to TRBJ1-1; D remains ambiguous. Germline CDR1 and CDR2: KGHDR and SFDVKD. The V gene lost 12 bases and the J gene lost 2 bases, with 18 bases spanning the gap. The CDR3 contains 14 residues. CDR3 sequence: CALTWGAVNTEAFF. The CDR3 DNA sequence: TGTGCCCTGACCTGGGGTGCCGTTAACACTGAAGCTTTCTTT.

The chain carries TRBV5-1 and TRBJ2-1; 8 bases agree with TRBD2. Germline lookup yields CDR1 SGHRS and CDR2 YFSETQ. V lost 8 bases and J lost 6; bases outside the gene matches: 7. This CDR3 is 13 amino acids long. In nucleotides, the CDR3 is TGCGCCAGTGGGCGGGGGGAACTCAATGAGCAGTTCTTC. Protein sequence: CASGRGELNEQFF.

The genes are TRBV5-1 and TRBJ2-2; D is unclear. Germline CDR1 is SGHRS and CDR2 is YFSETQ. Trimming removed 1 base from V and 0 bases from J, with 10 bases in between. The CDR3 spans 16 residues. The CDR3 DNA reads TGCGCCAGCAGCTTGTTAGGCACTACGAACACCGGGGAGCTGTTTTTT. Protein product: CASSLLGTTNTGELFF.

This clonotype occurred a few times. The rearrangement links TRBV7-9 to TRBJ2-7, with 7 bases fitting TRBD1. This CDR3 comprises 15 residues. J was trimmed by 2 bases and V by 5 bases; bases with no gene match: 9. In germline, CDR1 is SEHNR, CDR2 FQNEAQ (reference sequence). CDR3 bases: TGTGCCAGCAGCGTGGGGCAGGGGGTGACCTACGAGCAGTACTTC. Its translation: CASSVGQGVTYEQYF.

This clonotype was seen more than once but under ten times. The gene calls are TRBV21-1 and TRBJ1-1; the D segment call TRBD1 is taken from the table without a DNA check. TRBV21-1 is a recognized pseudogene. CDR3 length: 15 amino acids. The DNA of the CDR3 is TGTGCCAGCAGCAAAGCCCCGGGACAGGGACCCGAAGCTTTCTTT. It codes for CASSKAPGQGPEAFF.